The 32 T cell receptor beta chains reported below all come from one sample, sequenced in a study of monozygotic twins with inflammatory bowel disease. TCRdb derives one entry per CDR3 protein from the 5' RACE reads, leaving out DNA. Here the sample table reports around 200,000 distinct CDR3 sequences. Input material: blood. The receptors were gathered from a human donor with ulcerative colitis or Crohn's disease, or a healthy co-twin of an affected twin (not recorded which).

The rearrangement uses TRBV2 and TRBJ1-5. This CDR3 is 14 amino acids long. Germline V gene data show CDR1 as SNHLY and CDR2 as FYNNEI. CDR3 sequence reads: CASSGLRLNQPQHF.

The CDR3 protein is CASSLFFGYEQFF. This chain connects TRBV11-2 to TRBJ2-1. This CDR3 has 13 amino acids. Per the germline V gene, CDR1 is SGHAT and CDR2 is FQNNGV.

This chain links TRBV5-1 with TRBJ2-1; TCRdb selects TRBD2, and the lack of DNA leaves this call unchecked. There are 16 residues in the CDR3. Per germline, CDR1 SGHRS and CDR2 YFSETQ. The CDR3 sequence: CASSLLLAGPLNEQFF.

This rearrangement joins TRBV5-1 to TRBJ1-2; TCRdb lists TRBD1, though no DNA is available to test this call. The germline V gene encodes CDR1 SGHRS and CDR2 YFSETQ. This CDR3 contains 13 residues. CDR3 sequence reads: CASSSGQSYGYTF.

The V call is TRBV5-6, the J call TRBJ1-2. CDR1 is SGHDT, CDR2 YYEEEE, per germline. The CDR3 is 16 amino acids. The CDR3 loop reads CASSLVALDADYGYTF.

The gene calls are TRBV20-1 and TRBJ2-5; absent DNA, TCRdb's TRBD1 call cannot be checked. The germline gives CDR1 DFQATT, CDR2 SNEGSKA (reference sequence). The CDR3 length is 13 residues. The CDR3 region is CSTQGYLWETQYF.

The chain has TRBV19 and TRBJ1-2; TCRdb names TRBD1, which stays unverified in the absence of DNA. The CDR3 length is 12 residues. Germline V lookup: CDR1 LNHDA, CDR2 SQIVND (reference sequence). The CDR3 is CASGQMVYGYTF. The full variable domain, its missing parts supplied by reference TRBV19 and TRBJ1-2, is DGGITQSPKYLFRKEGQNVTLSCEQNLNHDAMYWYRQDPGQGLRLIYYSQIVNDFQKGDIAEGYSVSREKKESFPLTVTSAQKNPTAFYLCASGQMVYGYTFGSGTRLTVV.

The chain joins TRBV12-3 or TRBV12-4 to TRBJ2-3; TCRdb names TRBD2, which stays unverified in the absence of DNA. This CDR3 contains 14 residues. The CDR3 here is CATTGGVRTDTQYF.

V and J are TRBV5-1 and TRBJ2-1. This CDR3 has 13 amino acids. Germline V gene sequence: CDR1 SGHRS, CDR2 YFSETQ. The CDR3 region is CASSLSTGNEQFF.

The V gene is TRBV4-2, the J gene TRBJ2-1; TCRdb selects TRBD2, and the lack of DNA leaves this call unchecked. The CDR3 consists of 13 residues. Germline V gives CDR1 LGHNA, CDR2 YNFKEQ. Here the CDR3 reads CASSLKLAEQQFF.

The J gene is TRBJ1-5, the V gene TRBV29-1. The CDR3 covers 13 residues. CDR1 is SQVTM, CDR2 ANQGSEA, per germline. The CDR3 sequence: CSVVVEGNQPQHF.

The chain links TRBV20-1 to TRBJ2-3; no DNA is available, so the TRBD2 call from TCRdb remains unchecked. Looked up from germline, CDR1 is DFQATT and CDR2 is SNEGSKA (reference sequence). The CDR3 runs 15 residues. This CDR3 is CSARGSGGGTDTQYF.

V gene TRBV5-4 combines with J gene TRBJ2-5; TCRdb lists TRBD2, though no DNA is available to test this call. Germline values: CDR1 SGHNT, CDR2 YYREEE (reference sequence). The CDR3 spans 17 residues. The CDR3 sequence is CASSVGLAGGRGETQYF.

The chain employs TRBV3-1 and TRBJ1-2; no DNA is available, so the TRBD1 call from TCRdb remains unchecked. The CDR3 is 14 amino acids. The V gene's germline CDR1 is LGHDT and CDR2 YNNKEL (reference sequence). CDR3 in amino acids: CASSQGQGNYGYTF.

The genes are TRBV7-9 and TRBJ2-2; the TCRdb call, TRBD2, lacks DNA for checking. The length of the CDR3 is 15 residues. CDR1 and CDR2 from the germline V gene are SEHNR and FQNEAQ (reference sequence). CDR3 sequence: CASSPGPVRTGELFF.

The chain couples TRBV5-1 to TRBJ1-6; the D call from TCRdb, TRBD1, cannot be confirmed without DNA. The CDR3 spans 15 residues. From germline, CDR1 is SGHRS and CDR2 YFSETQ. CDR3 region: CASSLDGQDNSPLHF. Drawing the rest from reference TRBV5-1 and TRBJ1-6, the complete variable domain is KAGVTQTPRYLIKTRGQQVTLSCSPISGHRSVSWYQQTPGQGLQFLFEYFSETQRNKGNFPGRFSGRQFSNSRSEMNVSTLELGDSALYLCASSLDGQDNSPLHFGNGTRLTVT.

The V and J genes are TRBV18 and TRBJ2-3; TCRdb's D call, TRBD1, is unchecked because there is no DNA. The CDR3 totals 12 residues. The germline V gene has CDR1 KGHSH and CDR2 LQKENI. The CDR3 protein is CASSPSDRAQYF.

The CDR3 is CASSQAGQGNQPQHF. The J gene is TRBJ1-5, the V gene TRBV7-9; TCRdb designates TRBD1, a call that cannot be tested without DNA. CDR1 is SEHNR, CDR2 FQNEAQ, per germline (reference sequence). This CDR3 comprises 15 residues.

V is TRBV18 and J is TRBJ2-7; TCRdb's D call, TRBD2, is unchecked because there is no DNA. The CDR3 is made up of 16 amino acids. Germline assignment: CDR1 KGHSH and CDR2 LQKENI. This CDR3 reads CASSPMLAGGAYEQYF.

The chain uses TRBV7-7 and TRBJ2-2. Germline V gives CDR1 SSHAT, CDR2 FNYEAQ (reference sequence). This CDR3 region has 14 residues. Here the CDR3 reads CASSLLRGSGELFF.

The CDR3 sequence is CASSSKQGDEKLFF. This rearrangement joins TRBV5-4 to TRBJ1-4; TCRdb proposes TRBD1, but this gene call is untestable without DNA. Germline V CDR1 and CDR2: SGHNT, YYREEE (reference sequence). CDR3 length: 14 residues.

CDR3: CASSPPKAITEAFF. The gene calls are TRBV18 and TRBJ1-1. The CDR3 length is 14 residues. CDR1 KGHSH and CDR2 LQKENI come from the germline V gene.

The chain's CDR3 is CASSFRVDGGYTF. The V gene is TRBV3-1, the J gene TRBJ1-2. CDR1 and CDR2 from the germline V gene are LGHDT and YNNKEL (reference sequence). This CDR3 has 13 residues. Using reference TRBV3-1 and TRBJ1-2 for the parts outside the CDR3, the full variable domain is DTAVSQTPKYLVTQMGNDKSIKCEQNLGHDTMYWYKQDSKKFLKIMFSYNNKELIINETVPNRFSPKSPDKAHLNLHINSLELGDSAVYFCASSFRVDGGYTFGSGTRLTVV.

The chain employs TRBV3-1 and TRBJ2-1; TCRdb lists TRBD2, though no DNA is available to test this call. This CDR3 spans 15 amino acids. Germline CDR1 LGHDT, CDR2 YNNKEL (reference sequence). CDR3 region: CASSQGPGEVVRQFF.

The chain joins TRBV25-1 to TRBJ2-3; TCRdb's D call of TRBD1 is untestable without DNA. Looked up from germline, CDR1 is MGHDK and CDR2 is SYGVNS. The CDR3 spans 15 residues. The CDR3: CASSDPTGAADTQYF.

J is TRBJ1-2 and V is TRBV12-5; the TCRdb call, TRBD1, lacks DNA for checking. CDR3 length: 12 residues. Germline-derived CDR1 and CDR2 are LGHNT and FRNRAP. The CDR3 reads CASGLPTGGYTF.

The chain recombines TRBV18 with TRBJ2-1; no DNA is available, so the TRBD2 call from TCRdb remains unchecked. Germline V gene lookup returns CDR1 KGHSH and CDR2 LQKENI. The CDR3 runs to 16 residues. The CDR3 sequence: CASSPRTSGSGNEQFF.

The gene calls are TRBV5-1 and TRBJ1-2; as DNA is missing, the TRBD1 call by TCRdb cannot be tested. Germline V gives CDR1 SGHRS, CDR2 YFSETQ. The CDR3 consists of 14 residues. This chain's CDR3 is CASSFGGKSYGYTF.

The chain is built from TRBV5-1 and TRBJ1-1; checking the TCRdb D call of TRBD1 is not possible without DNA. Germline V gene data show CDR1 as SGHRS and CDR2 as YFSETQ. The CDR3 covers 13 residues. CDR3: CASQTVMNTEAFF.

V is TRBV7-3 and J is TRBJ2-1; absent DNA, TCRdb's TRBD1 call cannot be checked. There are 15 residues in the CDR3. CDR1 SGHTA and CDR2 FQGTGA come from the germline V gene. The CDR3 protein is CASSPRGESYNEQFF.

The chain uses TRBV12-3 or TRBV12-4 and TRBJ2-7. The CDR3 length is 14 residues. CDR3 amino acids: CASSPSDGAYEQYF.

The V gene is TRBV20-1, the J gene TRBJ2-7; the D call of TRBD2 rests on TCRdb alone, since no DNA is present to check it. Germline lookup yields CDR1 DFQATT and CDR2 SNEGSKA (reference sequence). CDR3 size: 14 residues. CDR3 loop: CSAAHLEVGNEQYF.